The 24 T cell receptor beta chains listed next were all sequenced from one sample in a study of OX40 agonist ivuxolimab in advanced cancers. Assay: immunoSEQ multiplex PCR; the TCRdb copy retains only in-frame clones and omits some. Altogether 15,000 or so clones are present, roughly 73% being singletons, with the ten largest covering about a quarter. Sequenced here: CD4+ or CD8+ T cells sorted from blood, sampled in a trial of the OX40 agonist ivuxolimab. These receptors were obtained from an adult with an advanced solid tumor such as melanoma, head and neck, liver or kidney cancer.

The chain combines TRBV4-1 with TRBJ2-7, with 8 nucleotides matching TRBD1. This CDR3 spans 14 amino acids. V shed 4 bases and J 2 bases; nucleotides not matched to a gene: 4. Germline assignment: CDR1 MGHRA and CDR2 YSYEKL. The CDR3 is CASSPIQGAYEQYF. The CDR3 DNA follows: TGCGCCAGCAGCCCGATACAGGGGGCCTACGAGCAGTACTTC.

The chain combines TRBV4-1 with TRBJ2-3, with 13 bases matching TRBD2. Looked up from germline, CDR1 is MGHRA and CDR2 is YSYEKL. The CDR3 length is 18 residues. The junction had 11 bases not matched to a gene; V was cut back by 4 bases and J by 4 bases. For the CDR3, the DNA is TGCGCCAGCAGCCTAAGACTAGCGGGAGGCGATTTGGCAGATACGCAGTATTTT. It encodes CASSLRLAGGDLADTQYF.

This chain uses TRBV11-2 with TRBJ2-7; perhaps TRBD1 as D (6 bases). V was clipped by 5 bases and J by 4 bases, with 27 bases between them. CDR1 and CDR2 (germline): SGHAT, FQNNGV. This CDR3 contains 18 residues. The CDR3 nucleotides read TGTGCCAGCAGCACCTACCCCCTCCCCGGGACAACTTATTACGAGCAGTACTTC. Its protein is CASSTYPLPGTTYYEQYF.

In its sample, this clone was seen a few times. Other DNA variants within this sample encode the same CDR3. V gene TRBV4-3 combines with J gene TRBJ2-4; the D call may be TRBD1 or TRBD2 (6 bases each). V was trimmed by 0 bases and J by 5 bases, leaving 8 bases between them. The CDR3 is 14 amino acids. From germline, CDR1 is LGHNA and CDR2 YSLEER. The CDR3 is CASSQDRGQNIQYF. CDR3 coding DNA: TGCGCCAGCAGCCAAGATCGGGGGCAAAACATTCAGTACTTC.

The CDR3 DNA reads as TGTGCCAGCAGTTATGGAATCTATGGCTACACCTTC. This translates into CASSYGIYGYTF. The chain links TRBV6-5 to TRBJ1-2, with D unclear. CDR1 is MNHEY, CDR2 SVGAGI, per germline. V lost 3 bases and J 4 bases, leaving 6 bases between the germline ends. The CDR3 runs to 12 residues.

V is TRBV28 and J is TRBJ2-5; tentatively, D is TRBD1 or TRBD2 (5 bases each). The ends were cut back, 6 bases at V and 1 base at J, with 15 bases in the middle. CDR3 length equals 15 residues. CDR1 and CDR2 (germline): MDHEN, SYDVKM. CDR3 nucleotides: TGTGCCAGCAGACTAGATGGGGCCCCCCAAGAGACCCAGTACTTC. Encoded protein: CASRLDGAPQETQYF.

The chain joins TRBV5-4 to TRBJ2-7; no clear D. CDR1 is SGHNT, CDR2 YYREEE, per germline (reference sequence). Trimming removed 2 bases from V and 0 bases from J, with 9 bases in between. This CDR3 contains 14 residues. DNA of the CDR3: TGTGCCAGCAGCTTTGGACCGACCTCCTACGAGCAGTACTTC. Translating gives CASSFGPTSYEQYF.

This rearrangement joins TRBV2 to TRBJ1-1; no firm D call. The CDR3 loop spans 14 amino acids. Per the germline V gene, CDR1 is SNHLY and CDR2 is FYNNEI. The V end lost 8 bases, the J end lost 0 bases, and 13 bases lay between the germline ends. In DNA, the CDR3 is TGTGCCAGCCGCTGGGAGGGCATGAACACTGAAGCTTTCTTT. Translation: CASRWEGMNTEAFF.

The sample holds a few counts of this clone. The chain recombines TRBV7-9 with TRBJ2-6; possibly TRBD2 for D (7 bases). Trimming removed 7 bases at V and 0 bases at J, with 19 bases between. CDR3 length: 18 amino acids. Germline lookup yields CDR1 SEHNR and CDR2 FQNEAQ (reference sequence). The CDR3 reads CASIPIGGGLSGANVLTF. Written as DNA, the CDR3 is TGTGCCAGCATCCCCATTGGGGGGGGGCTCTCTGGGGCCAACGTCCTGACTTTC.

The V gene is TRBV2, the J gene TRBJ2-7; TRBD1 matches at 8 bases. Germline values: CDR1 SNHLY, CDR2 FYNNEI. V was pared by 8 bases and J by 2 bases, with 5 bases of the junction left unmatched. The CDR3 covers 13 residues. CDR3 residues: CASQGATTYEQYF. CDR3 DNA: TGTGCCAGCCAGGGGGCGACCACCTACGAGCAGTACTTC.

This clone was recorded once. This rearrangement joins TRBV29-1 to TRBJ2-1; maybe TRBD2 (6 bases). The CDR3 length is 14 residues. The V gene lost 8 bases and the J gene lost 7 bases, with 21 bases spanning the gap. Germline V gene data show CDR1 as SQVTM and CDR2 as ANQGSEA. This CDR3 reads CSSQRGGALNEQFF. DNA of the CDR3: TGCAGCTCACAGCGCGGAGGGGCCCTAAATGAGCAGTTCTTC.

CDR3 bases: TGCGCCAGCAGCCAAGAACTAGCGGGAGCCAAAAACATTCAGTACTTC. It is translated as CASSQELAGAKNIQYF. V gene TRBV4-3 combines with J gene TRBJ2-4; 9 nucleotides agree with TRBD2. Losses at the gene ends were 0 bases for V and 0 bases for J; bases not matched to a gene: 0. Per the germline V gene, CDR1 is LGHNA and CDR2 is YSLEER. CDR3 length equals 16 residues.

The chain has TRBV5-6 and TRBJ1-2; D is unresolved. The CDR3 has 14 amino acids. V shed 4 bases and J shed 4 bases, with 14 bases lying between them. The germline V gene encodes CDR1 SGHDT and CDR2 YYEEEE. This CDR3 reads CASSPPTSGYGYTF. CDR3 DNA: TGTGCCAGCAGCCCCCCGACCAGCGGCTATGGCTACACCTTC.

This chain links TRBV5-1 with TRBJ2-2; maybe TRBD2 (6 bases). Germline V gene data show CDR1 as SGHRS and CDR2 as YFSETQ. Trimming took 0 bases from V and 1 from J, leaving 10 bases between them. The CDR3 contains 16 residues. CDR3 loop: CASSLGRDRNTGELFF. The CDR3 nucleotides read TGCGCCAGCAGCTTGGGGCGGGATCGGAACACCGGGGAGCTGTTTTTT.

The chain has TRBV7-2 and TRBJ2-3; 11 bases map to TRBD2. The CDR3 sequence is 19 residues long. Trimming took 8 bases from V and 6 from J; bases not matched to a gene: 22. The germline V gene has CDR1 SGHTA and CDR2 FQGNSA. This CDR3 reads CASPGGQESSGRALDTQYF. In DNA, the CDR3 is TGTGCCAGCCCAGGCGGACAGGAGAGTAGCGGGAGGGCCCTGGATACGCAGTATTTT.

This clone has only one observation. V is TRBV10-3 and J is TRBJ1-2, with 7 bases lining up with TRBD1. This CDR3 has 13 amino acids. Per the germline V gene, CDR1 is ENHRY and CDR2 is SYGVKD. Unmatched junction bases numbered 7, after V lost 7 bases and J lost 5 bases. CDR3 residues: CAITDGTAYGYTF. CDR3 in DNA: TGTGCCATCACTGATGGGACAGCATATGGCTACACCTTC.

This clone was observed once. The chain recombines TRBV5-1 with TRBJ2-7; a possible D gene is TRBD1 (5 bases). The germline V gene encodes CDR1 SGHRS and CDR2 YFSETQ. Trimming removed 2 bases from V and 2 bases from J, with 8 bases in between. There are 13 residues in the CDR3. CDR3 sequence reads: CASSLRQTYEQYF. The CDR3 DNA reads as TGCGCCAGCAGCTTAAGACAGACCTACGAGCAGTACTTC.

The chain combines TRBV5-1 with TRBJ1-1, with D possibly TRBD1 on 5 matching bases. The length of the CDR3 is 14 residues. Germline CDR1 reads SGHRS; CDR2 reads YFSETQ. Between the trimmed V and J ends, which lost 0 bases and 2 bases, there was a span of 8 bases. The CDR3 DNA sequence: TGCGCCAGCAGCTTGGTAGGGGACAACACTGAAGCTTTCTTT. Translated, it gives CASSLVGDNTEAFF.

V usage is TRBV30 and J usage is TRBJ1-2; the D gene is possibly TRBD1 (5 bases). Looked up from germline, CDR1 is GTSNPN and CDR2 is SVGIG (reference sequence). The CDR3 has 16 amino acids. V lost 0 bases, J lost 8 bases, and 22 bases lay in between. CDR3: CAWSVIGASALDGYTF. The CDR3 DNA sequence: TGTGCCTGGAGTGTTATTGGGGCCAGTGCCCTAGACGGCTACACCTTC.

The J gene is TRBJ2-7, the V gene TRBV11-3, with D perhaps TRBD1 (5 bases). CDR1 is SGHNT and CDR2 is YENEEA in the germline V gene. Trimming shortened V by 3 bases and J by 6 bases, and 12 bases separated the two germline ends. This CDR3 spans 13 amino acids. The CDR3, as DNA: TGTGCCAGCAGCTTTACAGGAAGTGGCGAGCAGTACTTC. It specifies CASSFTGSGEQYF.

The V gene is TRBV9, the J gene TRBJ2-7, with D maybe TRBD2 (6 bases). The CDR3 length is 15 residues. CDR1 is SGDLS, CDR2 YYNGEE, per germline. Deletions cut 0 bases from V and 1 base from J, with 11 bases between. The CDR3 is CASSVALGGSYEQYF. The CDR3 bases are TGTGCCAGCAGCGTAGCTCTCGGAGGGTCCTACGAGCAGTACTTC.

This clone has only a few counts. The J gene is TRBJ1-2, the V gene TRBV7-9; 10 bases agree with TRBD1. This CDR3 is built from 12 residues. V lost 6 bases to trimming and J lost 8 bases; unmatched junction nucleotides: 3. Germline CDR1 reads SEHNR; CDR2 reads FQNEAQ (reference sequence). The CDR3 bases are TGTGCCAGCAGTGGGACAGGGGTCGGCTACACCTTC. Residues: CASSGTGVGYTF.

The genes are TRBV9 and TRBJ2-1, with TRBD2 matching 11 bases. J lost 6 bases, V lost 4 bases, and 6 bases had no gene match. Germline V CDR1 and CDR2: SGDLS, YYNGEE. The CDR3 runs to 15 residues. Written as DNA, the CDR3 is TGTGCCAGCAGCTTGCCTAGCGGGAGGTTCAATGAGCAGTTCTTC. Translated: CASSLPSGRFNEQFF.

The chain combines TRBV21-1 with TRBJ2-1; TRBD1, the D gene given by the table, was not confirmed from the DNA. TRBV21-1 is flagged as a pseudogene. The CDR3 totals 19 residues. CDR3 nucleotide sequence: TGTGCCAGCAGGTCCAAACGACCTCCAGGGGTTCCGCCGGCCAACGAGCAGTTCTTC. Translation gives CASRSKRPPGVPPANEQFF.